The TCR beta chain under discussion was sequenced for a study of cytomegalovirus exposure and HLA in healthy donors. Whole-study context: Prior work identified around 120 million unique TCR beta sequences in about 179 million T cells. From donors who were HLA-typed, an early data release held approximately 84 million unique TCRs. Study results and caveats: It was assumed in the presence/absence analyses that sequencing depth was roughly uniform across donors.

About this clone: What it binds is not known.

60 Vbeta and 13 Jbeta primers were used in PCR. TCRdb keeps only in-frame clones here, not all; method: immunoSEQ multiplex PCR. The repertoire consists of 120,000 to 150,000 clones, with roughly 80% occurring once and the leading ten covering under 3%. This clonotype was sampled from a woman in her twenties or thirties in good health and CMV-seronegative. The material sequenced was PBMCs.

CDR3 loop: CASSLVGSGRRTETQYF. In DNA, the CDR3 is TGTGCCAGCAGCTTAGTGGGGAGCGGGAGGAGGACGGAGACCCAGTACTTC. This chain connects TRBV11-1 to TRBJ2-5, with 9 bases lining up with TRBD2. After removal of 1 base from V and 5 bases from J, the junction contained 11 bases not matched to a gene. CDR1 and CDR2 from the germline V gene are SGHAT and FQDESV (reference sequence). The CDR3 contains 17 residues.